These 27 T cell receptor beta chains originate from one sample sequenced in a study of shared clonotypes between healthy human individuals. The table came from immunoSEQ multiplex PCR; TCRdb's copy has only in-frame clones and leaves some out. Seen here are 2 million to 3 million clones, 93% observed once, and the top ten hold about 0.39%. Sequencing was carried out using naive CD4+ T cells from PBMCs. Subset in this sample: CD45RA+ positively selected. The receptors originated from a man younger than 35 in good health. Some clones in this sample may be carry-over from other donors' samples.

The rearrangement joins TRBV6-6 to TRBJ1-6; the D is unclear. This CDR3 is 13 amino acids long. The germline V gene encodes CDR1 MNHNY and CDR2 SVGAGI (reference sequence). Trimming cost V 8 bases and J 10 bases, with 15 bases left between them. Here the CDR3 reads CASFGRGRSPLHF. CDR3 nucleotide sequence: TGTGCCAGCTTCGGACGAGGAAGATCACCCCTCCACTTT.

V and J are TRBV7-2 and TRBJ1-5, with unresolved D. This CDR3 region has 16 residues. V dropped 1 base and J dropped 0 bases, with 10 bases sitting between them. Per germline, CDR1 SGHTA and CDR2 FQGNSA. In DNA form, the CDR3 reads TGTGCCAGCAGCTTAGGAGGGCAGACTAGCAATCAGCCCCAGCATTTT. This sequence encodes CASSLGGQTSNQPQHF.

The chain employs TRBV7-2 and TRBJ1-2; D is ambiguous. Germline-derived CDR1 and CDR2 are SGHTA and FQGNSA. The CDR3 totals 12 residues. V was trimmed by 1 base and J by 8 bases, leaving 8 bases between them. Here the CDR3 DNA reads TGTGCCAGCAGCTTAGAGGCGTGGGGCTACACCTTC. It encodes CASSLEAWGYTF.

The rearrangement links TRBV19 to TRBJ1-5; D unclear. This CDR3 is 15 amino acids long. Germline V gene lookup returns CDR1 LNHDA and CDR2 SQIVND (reference sequence). V lost 2 bases and J 2 bases, leaving 10 bases between the germline ends. As DNA, the CDR3 is TGTGCCAGTAGTATATCGGCAGTGCGCAATCAGCCCCAGCATTTT. Encoded protein: CASSISAVRNQPQHF.

J is TRBJ2-3 and V is TRBV7-8, with D perhaps given as TRBD1 or TRBD2 (5 bases each). Germline V CDR1 and CDR2: SGHVS, FQNEAQ. The CDR3 loop spans 17 amino acids. With 4 bases removed from V and 2 bases from J, the gap between germline ends came to 19 bases. DNA of the CDR3: TGTGCCAGCAGCTCCGCCTTGGGGCGGACTTACACAGATACGCAGTATTTT. Translation gives CASSSALGRTYTDTQYF.

The chain uses TRBV28 and TRBJ1-5; D is unclear. The CDR3 sequence is 15 residues long. Per the germline V gene, CDR1 is MDHEN and CDR2 is SYDVKM. V was trimmed by 4 bases and J by 2 bases, leaving 12 bases between them. This CDR3 reads CASSSEAVGNQPQHF. The CDR3 DNA is TGTGCCAGCAGTTCCGAGGCTGTAGGCAATCAGCCCCAGCATTTT.

The V call is TRBV28, the J call TRBJ2-7; D perhaps matches TRBD1 (5 bases). This CDR3 region has 14 residues. CDR1 and CDR2 (germline): MDHEN, SYDVKM. V was pared by 9 bases and J by 1 base, with 16 bases between. The CDR3 DNA follows: TGTGCCAGTCAAGGACACGGCCCTTCCTACGAGCAGTACTTC. The encoded protein is CASQGHGPSYEQYF. Full variable domain (missing parts from reference TRBV28 and TRBJ2-7): DVKVTQSSRYLVKRTGEKVFLECVQDMDHENMFWYRQDPGLGLRLIYFSYDVKMKEKGDIPEGYSVSREKKERFSLILESASTNQTSMYLCASQGHGPSYEQYFGPGTRLTVT.

The gene calls are TRBV6-1 and TRBJ2-7, with D perhaps TRBD2 (5 bases). There are 13 residues in the CDR3. From germline, CDR1 is MNHNS and CDR2 SASEGT. The V and J ends lost 4 bases and 2 bases respectively, with 9 bases between them. CDR3 sequence reads: CASSVERTYEQYF. CDR3 bases: TGTGCCAGCAGTGTCGAGCGGACCTACGAGCAGTACTTC.

The chain has TRBV5-4 and TRBJ2-1; the match to TRBD2 covers 11 bases. This CDR3 has 15 amino acids. Trimming took 4 bases from V and 5 from J; bases not matched to a gene: 5. CDR1 is SGHNT, CDR2 YYREEE, per germline (reference sequence). The CDR3 protein is CASSTGLADDNEQFF. In nucleotides, the CDR3 is TGTGCCAGCAGCACGGGACTAGCGGACGACAATGAGCAGTTCTTC.

V usage is TRBV11-2 and J usage is TRBJ2-5, with D possibly being TRBD1 (6 bases). Per the germline V gene, CDR1 is SGHAT and CDR2 is FQNNGV. The CDR3 sequence is 15 residues long. Trimming took off 1 base at V and 4 bases at J, with 13 bases between the two ends. For the CDR3, the DNA is TGTGCCAGCAGCTTAGGACAGGCCAGGCGAGAGACCCAGTACTTC. As protein: CASSLGQARRETQYF.

For this clone: The same CDR3 also results from other DNA sequences found in this sample. This rearrangement joins TRBV18 to TRBJ2-3, with 7 bases aligning to TRBD1. CDR1 and CDR2 from the germline V gene are KGHSH and LQKENI. Trimming took 2 bases from V and 4 from J; bases not matched to a gene: 3. This CDR3 region has 14 residues. CDR3 nucleotide sequence: TGTGCCAGCTCACCAGGGCAGGGGGCAGATACGCAGTATTTT. Its translation is CASSPGQGADTQYF. The whole variable domain, remainder taken from reference TRBV18 and TRBJ2-3, is NAGVMQNPRHLVRRRGQEARLRCSPMKGHSHVYWYRQLPEEGLKFMVYLQKENIIDESGMPKERFSAEFPKEGPSILRIQQVVRGDSAAYFCASSPGQGADTQYFGPGTRLTVL.

The count of this clone is one. The same CDR3 is also encoded by other DNA sequences in this sample. V and J are TRBV9 and TRBJ2-3, with D unclear. Germline V gene lookup returns CDR1 SGDLS and CDR2 YYNGEE. V lost 0 bases, J lost 4 bases, and 9 bases lay in between. The CDR3 sequence is 14 residues long. The CDR3 sequence is CASSVVGGADTQYF. The DNA for the CDR3 is TGTGCCAGCAGCGTAGTAGGTGGCGCAGATACGCAGTATTTT.

The chain employs TRBV7-8 and TRBJ2-5; 13 positions match TRBD2. The CDR3 length is 15 residues. Germline V gene sequence: CDR1 SGHVS, CDR2 FQNEAQ. J was trimmed by 2 bases and V by 4 bases; bases with no gene match: 1. The CDR3 bases are TGTGCCAGCAGCTCGGGACTAGCGGGACAAGAGACCCAGTACTTC. Translation: CASSSGLAGQETQYF.

The V and J genes are TRBV6-6 and TRBJ1-2, with a weak D call TRBD1 (6 bases). Trimming removed 5 bases at V and 3 bases at J, with 7 bases between. The germline V gene encodes CDR1 MNHNY and CDR2 SVGAGI (reference sequence). The CDR3 is made up of 12 amino acids. DNA for the CDR3: TGTGCCAGCAGTACAGGGTACTATGGCTACACCTTC. It translates to CASSTGYYGYTF.

The chain combines TRBV6-6 with TRBJ2-5; D might be TRBD2 (6 bases). With 8 bases removed from V and 2 bases from J, the gap between germline ends came to 12 bases. There are 13 residues in the CDR3. CDR1 is MNHNY and CDR2 is SVGAGI in the germline V gene (reference sequence). The chain's CDR3 is CASRRDLQETQYF. The CDR3 DNA reads as TGTGCCAGCCGCCGGGACTTACAAGAGACCCAGTACTTC.

V is TRBV10-3 and J is TRBJ2-2; D gene uncertain. Trimming cost V 0 bases and J 3 bases, with 11 bases left between them. The CDR3 covers 16 residues. Germline CDR1 and CDR2: ENHRY and SYGVKD. CDR3: CAISESSVQDTGELFF. The CDR3 region has the DNA TGTGCCATCAGTGAGTCGAGTGTCCAGGACACCGGGGAGCTGTTTTTT.

The rearrangement links TRBV5-4 to TRBJ1-2, with D tentatively TRBD1 (6 bases). CDR3 size: 13 residues. Germline V gene lookup returns CDR1 SGHNT and CDR2 YYREEE (reference sequence). The V end lost 4 bases, the J end lost 7 bases, and 14 bases lay between the germline ends. The CDR3, as DNA: TGTGCCAGCAGCGGGGGTCGGGGGCCTGGCTACACCTTC. Translation gives CASSGGRGPGYTF.

The V and J genes are TRBV5-1 and TRBJ2-5, with 8 bases that match TRBD2. Germline V CDR1 and CDR2: SGHRS, YFSETQ. The J segment lost 5 bases and the V segment lost 2 bases, leaving 8 bases of the junction unmatched. There are 15 residues in the CDR3. CDR3 nucleotides: TGCGCCAGCAGCTTTTTAGCGGGGTTTTTTGAGACCCAGTACTTC. This sequence encodes CASSFLAGFFETQYF.

In its sample, this clone was seen once. The V and J genes are TRBV6-5 and TRBJ1-4; tentative D call: TRBD1 (6 bases). Germline V gene data show CDR1 as MNHEY and CDR2 as SVGAGI. The CDR3 covers 14 residues. V dropped 5 bases and J dropped 0 bases, with 7 bases sitting between them. CDR3 in DNA: TGTGCCAGCAGTCGACAGGCAACTAATGAAAAACTGTTTTTT. Protein product: CASSRQATNEKLFF.

As for this clone: Other DNA sequences in the sample encode the same CDR3. The V call is TRBV7-6, the J call TRBJ1-5; 7 bases match TRBD1. V was pared by 4 bases and J by 7 bases, with 4 bases of the junction left unmatched. CDR1 and CDR2 (germline): SGHVS, FNYEAQ. This CDR3 is 13 amino acids long. CDR3 protein: CASSSDRAQPQHF. The CDR3 DNA is TGTGCCAGCAGCTCCGACAGGGCCCAGCCCCAGCATTTT.

This chain links TRBV6-1 with TRBJ2-3; 8 bases fit TRBD2. CDR1 and CDR2 (germline): MNHNS, SASEGT. This CDR3 has 19 amino acids. V shed 0 bases, J shed 2 bases, and the junction held 13 bases outside the gene matches. The CDR3 DNA is TGTGCCAGCAGTGAAGCGCGGCGTCAGCGGGAGCGGGCCACAGATACGCAGTATTTT. Its translation is CASSEARRQRERATDTQYF.

This chain links TRBV5-1 with TRBJ2-1; D is perhaps TRBD1 or TRBD2 (5 bases each). Germline values: CDR1 SGHRS, CDR2 YFSETQ. Trimming cost V 3 bases and J 5 bases, with 21 bases left between them. This CDR3 region has 17 residues. The CDR3 is CASSSIGTASGHNEQFF. The CDR3 DNA follows: TGCGCCAGCAGCTCGATTGGGACCGCCTCGGGGCACAATGAGCAGTTCTTC.

The rearrangement links TRBV4-2 to TRBJ1-2; tentatively, D is TRBD1 (5 bases). Germline V gene data show CDR1 as LGHNA and CDR2 as YNFKEQ. Trimming pared 0 bases from V and 4 bases from J, leaving 12 bases between. The CDR3 covers 15 residues. Written as DNA, the CDR3 is TGTGCCAGCAGCCAAGACGGAGGGGCTGGCTATGGCTACACCTTC. It translates to CASSQDGGAGYGYTF.

The CDR3 sequence: CASSDLRSEAFF. The DNA for the CDR3 is TGCGCCAGCAGTGACCTCCGTTCTGAAGCTTTCTTT. This chain links TRBV10-1 with TRBJ1-1; unclear D gene. The CDR3 length is 12 residues. CDR1 and CDR2 from the germline V gene are WNHNN and SYGVQD (reference sequence). V dropped 3 bases and J dropped 6 bases, with 8 bases sitting between them.

The chain uses TRBV7-3 and TRBJ2-1; 8 nucleotides align to TRBD1. The length of the CDR3 is 16 residues. Germline trimming cut 5 bases from V and 1 base from J; bases unmatched to any gene: 7. CDR1 SGHTA and CDR2 FQGTGA come from the germline V gene. CDR3 region: CASSPGQGSSYNEQFF. The CDR3 DNA reads as TGTGCCAGCAGCCCCGGACAGGGTAGTTCCTACAATGAGCAGTTCTTC.

Turning to this clone: One end of the junction is discordant with germline, which a read error may explain. The chain has TRBV5-1 and TRBJ2-2, with TRBD1 as a possible D gene (6 bases). This CDR3 has 15 amino acids. Germline assignment: CDR1 SGHRS and CDR2 YFSETQ. The CDR3 region is CASCLGTGSAGELFF. The DNA of the CDR3 is TGCGCCAGCTGCTTGGGTACAGGGTCGGCCGGGGAGCTGTTTTTT.

The rearrangement links TRBV28 to TRBJ2-7, with D maybe TRBD2 (6 bases). V was shortened by 7 bases and J by 3 bases, with 13 bases between the two germline ends. The CDR3 contains 13 residues. In germline, CDR1 is MDHEN, CDR2 SYDVKM. In DNA form, the CDR3 reads TGTGCCAGCACTCGGGGGTCTTACTACGAGCAGTACTTC. Protein product: CASTRGSYYEQYF.